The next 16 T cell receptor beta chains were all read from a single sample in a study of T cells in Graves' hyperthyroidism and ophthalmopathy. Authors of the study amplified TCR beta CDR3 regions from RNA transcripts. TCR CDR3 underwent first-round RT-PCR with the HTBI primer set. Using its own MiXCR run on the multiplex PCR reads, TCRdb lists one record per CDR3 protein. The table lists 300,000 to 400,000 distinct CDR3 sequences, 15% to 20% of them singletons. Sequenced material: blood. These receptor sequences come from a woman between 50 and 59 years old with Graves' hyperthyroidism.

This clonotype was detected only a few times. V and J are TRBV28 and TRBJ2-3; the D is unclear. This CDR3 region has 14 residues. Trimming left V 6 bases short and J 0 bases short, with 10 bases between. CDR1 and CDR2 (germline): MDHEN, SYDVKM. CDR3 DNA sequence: TGTGCCAGCAGGTGGAGTACTAGCACAGATACGCAGTATTTT. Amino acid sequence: CASRWSTSTDTQYF.

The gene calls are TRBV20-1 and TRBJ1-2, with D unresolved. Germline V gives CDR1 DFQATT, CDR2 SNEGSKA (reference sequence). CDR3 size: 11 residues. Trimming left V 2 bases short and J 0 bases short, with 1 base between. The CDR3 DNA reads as TGCAGTGCTAGACCTAACTATGGCTACACCTTC. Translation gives CSARPNYGYTF.

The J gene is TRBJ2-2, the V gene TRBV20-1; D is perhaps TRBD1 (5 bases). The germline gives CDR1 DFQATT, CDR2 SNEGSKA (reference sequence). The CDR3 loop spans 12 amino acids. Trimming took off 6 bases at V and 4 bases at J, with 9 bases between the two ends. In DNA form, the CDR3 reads TGCAGTGCCGTCAGGGTCACCGGGGAGCTGTTTTTT. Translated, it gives CSAVRVTGELFF.

CDR3 region: CASSSTGAGGSPLHF. CDR3 nucleotides: TGTGCCAGCAGCTCGACAGGGGCGGGGGGGTCACCCCTCCACTTT. The J gene is TRBJ1-6, the V gene TRBV7-9; TRBD1 agrees at 8 bases. The CDR3 length is 15 residues. The V and J ends lost 4 bases and 10 bases, in that order; junction bases with no gene match: 9. The germline gives CDR1 SEHNR, CDR2 FQNEAQ (reference sequence). The variable domain in full, completed from reference TRBV7-9 and TRBJ1-6, reads DTGVSQNPRHKITKRGQNVTFRCDPISEHNRLYWYRQTLGQGPEFLTYFQNEAQLEKSRLLSDRFSAERPKGSFSTLEIQRTEQGDSAMYLCASSSTGAGGSPLHFGNGTRLTVT.

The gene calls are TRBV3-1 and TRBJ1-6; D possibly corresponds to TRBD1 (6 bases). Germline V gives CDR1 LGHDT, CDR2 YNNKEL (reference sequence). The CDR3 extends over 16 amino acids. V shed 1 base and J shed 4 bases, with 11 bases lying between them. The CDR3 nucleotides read TGTGCCAGCAGCCAAGGGCCGGGACAATATAATTCACCCCTCCACTTT. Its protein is CASSQGPGQYNSPLHF.

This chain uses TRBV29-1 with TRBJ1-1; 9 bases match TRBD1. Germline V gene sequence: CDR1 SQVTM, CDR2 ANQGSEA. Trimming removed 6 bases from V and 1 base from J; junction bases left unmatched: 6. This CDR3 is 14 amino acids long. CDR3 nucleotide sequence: TGCAGCGTGGATGACAGGGGGGGGAACACTGAAGCTTTCTTT. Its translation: CSVDDRGGNTEAFF.

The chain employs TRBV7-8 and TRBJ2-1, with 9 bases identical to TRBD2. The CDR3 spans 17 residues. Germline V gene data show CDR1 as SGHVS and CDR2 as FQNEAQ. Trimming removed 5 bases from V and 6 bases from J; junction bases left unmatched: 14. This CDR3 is CASSHPRGGLASNEQFF. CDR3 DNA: TGTGCCAGCAGCCATCCTAGGGGGGGACTAGCATCCAATGAGCAGTTCTTC.

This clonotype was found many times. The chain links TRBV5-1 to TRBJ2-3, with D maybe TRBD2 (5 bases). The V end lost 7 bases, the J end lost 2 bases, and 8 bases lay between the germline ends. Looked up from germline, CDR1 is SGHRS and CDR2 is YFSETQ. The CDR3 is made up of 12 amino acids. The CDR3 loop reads CASSADTDTQYF. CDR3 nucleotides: TGCGCCAGCTCAGCGGACACAGATACGCAGTATTTT.

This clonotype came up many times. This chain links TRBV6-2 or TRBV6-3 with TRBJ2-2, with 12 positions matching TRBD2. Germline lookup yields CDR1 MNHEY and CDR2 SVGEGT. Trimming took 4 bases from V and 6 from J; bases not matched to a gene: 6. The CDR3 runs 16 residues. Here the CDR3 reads CASSLTSGSSSGELFF. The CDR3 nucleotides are TGTGCCAGCAGTTTGACTAGCGGGAGTTCGTCCGGGGAGCTGTTTTTT.

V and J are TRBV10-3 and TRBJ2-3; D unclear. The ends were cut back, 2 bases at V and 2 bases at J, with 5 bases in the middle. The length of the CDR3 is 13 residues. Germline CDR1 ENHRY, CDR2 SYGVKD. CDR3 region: CAISEGPTDTQYF. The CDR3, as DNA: TGTGCCATCAGTGAGGGGCCCACAGATACGCAGTATTTT.

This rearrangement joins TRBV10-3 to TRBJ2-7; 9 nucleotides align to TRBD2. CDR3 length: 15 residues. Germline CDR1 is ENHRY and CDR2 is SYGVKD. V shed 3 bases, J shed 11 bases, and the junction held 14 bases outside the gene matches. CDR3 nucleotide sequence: TGTGCCATCAGTGATCAGACTAGCGGCATCGGGGAGAAGTACTTC. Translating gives CAISDQTSGIGEKYF.

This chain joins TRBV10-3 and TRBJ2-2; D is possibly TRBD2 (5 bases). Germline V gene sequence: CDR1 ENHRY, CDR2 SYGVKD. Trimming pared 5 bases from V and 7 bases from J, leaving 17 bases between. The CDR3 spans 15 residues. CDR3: CAISFMARESGELFF. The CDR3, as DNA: TGTGCCATCAGTTTTATGGCCCGGGAAAGCGGGGAGCTGTTTTTT.

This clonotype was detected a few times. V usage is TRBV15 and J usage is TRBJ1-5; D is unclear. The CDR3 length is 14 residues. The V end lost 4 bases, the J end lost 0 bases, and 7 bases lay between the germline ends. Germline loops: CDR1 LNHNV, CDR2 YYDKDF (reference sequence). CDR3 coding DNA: TGTGCCACCAGCACCGCGAGTAGCAATCAGCCCCAGCATTTT. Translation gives CATSTASSNQPQHF.

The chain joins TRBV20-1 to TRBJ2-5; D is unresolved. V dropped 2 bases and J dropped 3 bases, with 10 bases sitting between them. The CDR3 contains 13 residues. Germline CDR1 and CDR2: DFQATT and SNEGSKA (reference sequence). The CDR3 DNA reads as TGCAGTGCTAGAAAGTGGCAGAAAGAGACCCAGTACTTC. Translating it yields CSARKWQKETQYF.

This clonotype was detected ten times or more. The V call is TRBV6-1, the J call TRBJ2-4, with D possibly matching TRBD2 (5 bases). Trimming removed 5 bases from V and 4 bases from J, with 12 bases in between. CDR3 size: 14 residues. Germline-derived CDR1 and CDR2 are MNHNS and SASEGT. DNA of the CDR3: TGTGCCAGCAGTTCGGGAACATCGAAAAACATTCAGTACTTC. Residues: CASSSGTSKNIQYF.

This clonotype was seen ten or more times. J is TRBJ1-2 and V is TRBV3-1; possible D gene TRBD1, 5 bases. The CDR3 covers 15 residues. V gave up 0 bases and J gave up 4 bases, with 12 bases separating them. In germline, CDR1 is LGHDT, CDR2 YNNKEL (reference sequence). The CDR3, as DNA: TGTGCCAGCAGCCAAGAAACCCCAGGGTTCTATGGCTACACCTTC. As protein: CASSQETPGFYGYTF.